Shown below are 28 T cell receptor beta chains from a single sample sequenced in a study of T cells in Graves' hyperthyroidism and ophthalmopathy (dated by TCRdb to about 2019). The library was built by means of multiplex PCR. Reads for this sample came from an Illumina HiSeq 2000. TCR beta CDR3 regions were amplified from RNA transcripts. For the first round of RT-PCR on the TCR CDR3, the HTBI primer set was used together with the Qiagen OneStep RT-PCR kit. TCRdb itself trimmed the public reads at Q25 with fastp, ran MiXCR and retained productive beta chains. Every CDR3 protein is listed once, alongside the most common genes and DNA of its rows. This sample lists hundreds of thousands of distinct CDR3 sequences; 20% to 25% were detected once. The top ten clonotypes cover under 35% of the sample. Sequencing used blood. The receptors shown here come from a man aged 25 to 45 with Graves' ophthalmopathy.

This clonotype was counted a single time. The gene calls are TRBV6-5 and TRBJ2-2; 9 bases are shared with TRBD1. The V gene end was trimmed by 0 bases and the J gene end by 5 bases; junction bases not matched to a gene: 4. The germline gives CDR1 MNHEY, CDR2 SVGAGI. The CDR3 covers 16 residues. This chain's CDR3 is CASSYSSGTGTGELFF. The CDR3 DNA reads TGTGCCAGCAGTTACTCCTCCGGGACAGGGACCGGGGAGCTGTTTTTT.

The chain combines TRBV10-3 with TRBJ1-2, with no clear D. CDR1 and CDR2 (germline): ENHRY, SYGVKD. V was trimmed by 0 bases and J by 8 bases, leaving 10 bases between them. CDR3 length equals 13 residues. CDR3 residues: CAISESLIGGYTF. CDR3 sequence (DNA): TGTGCCATCAGTGAGTCCTTAATTGGCGGCTACACCTTC.

The chain links TRBV25-1 to TRBJ1-1; 7 bases are shared with TRBD1. Germline CDR1 reads MGHDK; CDR2 reads SYGVNS. The length of the CDR3 is 14 residues. The junction had 10 bases not matched to a gene; V was cut back by 9 bases and J by 3 bases. CDR3: CASSTGFGDTEAFF. As DNA, the CDR3 is TGTGCCAGTTCGACAGGGTTCGGGGACACTGAAGCTTTCTTT.

This rearrangement joins TRBV6-1 to TRBJ2-7; 9 positions agree with TRBD2. This CDR3 spans 14 amino acids. With 10 bases clipped from V and 5 bases from J, the junction kept 12 bases outside the gene matches. Germline loops: CDR1 MNHNS, CDR2 SASEGT. The CDR3 bases are TGTGCCACCCTTGGGCGGGAGGGCCCCAACGAGCAGTACTTC. Its protein product is CATLGREGPNEQYF.

This chain connects TRBV7-2 to TRBJ2-2; 12 bases are shared with TRBD1. Looked up from germline, CDR1 is SGHTA and CDR2 is FQGNSA. This CDR3 is built from 17 residues. The ends lost 5 bases at V and 4 bases at J; junction bases unmatched: 8. The CDR3 loop is CASSKDRDRGLTGELFF. The CDR3 DNA reads as TGTGCCAGCAGCAAGGACCGGGACAGGGGGCTCACCGGGGAGCTGTTTTTT.

The rearrangement uses TRBV5-1 and TRBJ2-5, with a tentative D call TRBD2 (5 bases). The V gene's germline CDR1 is SGHRS and CDR2 YFSETQ. V lost 3 bases to trimming and J lost 0 bases, with 21 bases between them. The CDR3 runs 18 residues. The DNA of the CDR3 is TGCGCCAGCAGCTCCACTAGAATCGGACGCAGCAACCAAGAGACCCAGTACTTC. It is translated as CASSSTRIGRSNQETQYF.

A few counts support this clonotype. J is TRBJ1-2 and V is TRBV7-2, with 7 positions matching TRBD1. Germline CDR1 is SGHTA and CDR2 is FQGNSA. The CDR3 is 17 amino acids. V shed 7 bases and J 3 bases; nucleotides not matched to a gene: 17. CDR3: CASIPGQISFGDYGYTF. In DNA form, the CDR3 reads TGTGCCAGCATTCCGGGACAGATCTCATTCGGGGACTATGGCTACACCTTC.

Details on this clonotype: Possible read error: a much larger clone is one base away. The chain combines TRBV12-3 or TRBV12-4 with TRBJ2-1; 7 bases line up with TRBD2. This CDR3 has 14 residues. After removal of 4 bases from V and 6 bases from J, the junction contained 6 bases not matched to a gene. The CDR3 DNA is TGTGCCAGCAGTTCCGGCGGGGGTGCCAATGAGCAGTTCTTC. It encodes CASSSGGGANEQFF.

This clonotype was counted at least ten times. For the CDR3, the DNA is TGTGCCAGCAGTGGGGGGGTAAGGAATGAGCAGTTCTTC. As protein: CASSGGVRNEQFF. The chain employs TRBV28 and TRBJ2-1, with 7 bases identical to TRBD2. The V gene's germline CDR1 is MDHEN and CDR2 SYDVKM. This CDR3 is 13 amino acids long. V was clipped by 5 bases and J by 7 bases; unmatched bases: 5.

This clonotype was observed a handful of times. This chain uses TRBV7-2 with TRBJ2-3; the match to TRBD2 covers 10 bases. Trimming took 5 bases from V and 4 from J; bases not matched to a gene: 6. Per germline, CDR1 SGHTA and CDR2 FQGNSA. This CDR3 has 15 residues. The CDR3 loop reads CASSPNLAGADTQYF. CDR3 sequence (DNA): TGTGCCAGCAGCCCTAATCTAGCGGGAGCAGATACGCAGTATTTT. Combining the CDR3 with reference TRBV7-2 and TRBJ2-3 gives the whole variable domain GAGVSQSPSNKVTEKGKDVELRCDPISGHTALYWYRQSLGQGLEFLIYFQGNSAPDKSGLPSDRFSAERTGGSVSTLTIQRTQQEDSAVYLCASSPNLAGADTQYFGPGTRLTVL.

The chain is built from TRBV28 and TRBJ2-1, with 9 bases identical to TRBD1. Germline V gene lookup returns CDR1 MDHEN and CDR2 SYDVKM. The junction had 5 bases not matched to a gene; V was cut back by 5 bases and J by 6 bases. The length of the CDR3 is 14 residues. Here the CDR3 DNA reads TGTGCCAGCAGTCCTCCGGGACAGGGCAATGAGCAGTTCTTC. It encodes CASSPPGQGNEQFF.

By share of the sample, this clonotype is large. The chain links TRBV7-9 to TRBJ2-1; a possible D gene is TRBD1 (5 bases). Trimming removed 2 bases from V and 3 bases from J, with 11 bases in between. The CDR3 has 15 amino acids. Germline V lookup: CDR1 SEHNR, CDR2 FQNEAQ (reference sequence). The CDR3 sequence: CASSLQGGFYNEQFF. The CDR3 DNA sequence: TGTGCCAGCAGCTTACAGGGCGGTTTCTACAATGAGCAGTTCTTC. The variable domain in full, completed from reference TRBV7-9 and TRBJ2-1, reads DTGVSQNPRHKITKRGQNVTFRCDPISEHNRLYWYRQTLGQGPEFLTYFQNEAQLEKSRLLSDRFSAERPKGSFSTLEIQRTEQGDSAMYLCASSLQGGFYNEQFFGPGTRLTVL.

Concerning this clonotype: At one of its ends the junction is not consistent with the germline gene, which may arise from a read error. This rearrangement joins TRBV5-1 to TRBJ2-1, with TRBD1 matching 9 bases. CDR1 is SGHRS, CDR2 YFSETQ, per germline. The CDR3 length is 15 residues. This chain's CDR3 is CASSVVGTGNNEQFF. DNA of the CDR3: TGTGCCAGCAGCGTAGTAGGGACAGGGAACAATGAGCAGTTCTTC.

The J gene is TRBJ2-1, the V gene TRBV27; 12 bases are a match to TRBD2. This CDR3 has 15 amino acids. J gave up 6 bases and V 5 bases, and 5 bases lay outside the gene matches. Germline V lookup: CDR1 MNHEY, CDR2 SMNVEV (reference sequence). This chain's CDR3 is CASSHRTSGINEQFF. The CDR3 nucleotides are TGTGCCAGCAGTCACCGGACTAGCGGGATCAATGAGCAGTTCTTC.

The chain uses TRBV19 and TRBJ2-7, with D tentatively TRBD1 (6 bases). Trimming removed 3 bases at V and 0 bases at J, with 9 bases between. This CDR3 is built from 14 residues. Germline values: CDR1 LNHDA, CDR2 SQIVND (reference sequence). The CDR3 DNA is TGTGCCAGTAGTATTGGGGACAACTCCTACGAGCAGTACTTC. Amino acids: CASSIGDNSYEQYF.

This rearrangement joins TRBV20-1 to TRBJ2-1; D might be TRBD2 (5 bases). The CDR3 length is 15 residues. Germline V gene data show CDR1 as DFQATT and CDR2 as SNEGSKA (reference sequence). The germline V and J ends were trimmed by 1 base and 6 bases, with 16 bases remaining between them. CDR3 sequence reads: CSARGRGGGINEQFF. DNA of the CDR3: TGCAGTGCTAGAGGGAGAGGAGGTGGGATCAATGAGCAGTTCTTC.

This clonotype was counted a few times. The chain carries TRBV20-1 and TRBJ1-1, with TRBD1 matching 8 bases. Germline V gives CDR1 DFQATT, CDR2 SNEGSKA (reference sequence). CDR3 length equals 16 residues. V lost 3 bases and J lost 1; bases outside the gene matches: 10. Here the CDR3 reads CSASFARGRANTEAFF. CDR3 in DNA: TGCAGTGCTAGTTTTGCCAGGGGGCGGGCGAACACTGAAGCTTTCTTT.

At least ten counts were recorded for this clonotype. This chain links TRBV20-1 with TRBJ1-2; a weak D match, TRBD1 (5 bases). CDR3 size: 14 residues. With 3 bases removed from V and 5 bases from J, the gap between germline ends came to 16 bases. CDR1 is DFQATT, CDR2 SNEGSKA, per germline (reference sequence). CDR3 region: CSARGQAILYGYTF. As DNA, the CDR3 is TGCAGTGCTAGGGGGCAGGCGATCTTATATGGCTACACCTTC.

The V gene is TRBV7-9, the J gene TRBJ1-6; TRBD1 matches at 7 bases. CDR3 size: 15 residues. Per the germline V gene, CDR1 is SEHNR and CDR2 is FQNEAQ (reference sequence). The ends lost 5 bases at V and 3 bases at J; junction bases unmatched: 4. This chain's CDR3 is CASSAWDSYNSPLHF. CDR3 DNA sequence: TGTGCCAGCAGCGCCTGGGACAGCTATAATTCACCCCTCCACTTT.

This clonotype has more than one count but fewer than ten. The V and J genes are TRBV19 and TRBJ2-1; D gene ambiguous. The V and J ends lost 3 bases and 4 bases respectively, with 7 bases between them. CDR3 length equals 13 residues. Germline V CDR1 and CDR2: LNHDA, SQIVND (reference sequence). CDR3 DNA sequence: TGTGCCAGTAGTATTTTGGAGTACAATGAGCAGTTCTTC. Its translation: CASSILEYNEQFF.

Ten or more counts support this clonotype. The chain has TRBV2 and TRBJ1-5; D is perhaps TRBD1 (5 bases). The CDR3 contains 14 residues. Trimming took 8 bases from V and 6 from J, leaving 17 bases between them. Germline lookup yields CDR1 SNHLY and CDR2 FYNNEI. CDR3 residues: CASAVAGGGQPQHF. The CDR3 DNA follows: TGTGCCAGCGCTGTTGCGGGGGGAGGTCAGCCCCAGCATTTT.

This clonotype has at least ten counts. DNA for the CDR3: TGTGCCAGCAGCTACGGACCGGGAACCGATTCACCCCTCCACTTT. Its protein is CASSYGPGTDSPLHF. This chain joins TRBV6-1 and TRBJ1-6; D is uncertain. The CDR3 sequence is 15 residues long. The germline CDR1 and CDR2 sequences are MNHNS and SASEGT. V dropped 6 bases and J dropped 8 bases, with 17 bases sitting between them.

This clonotype came up many times. V gene TRBV11-2 combines with J gene TRBJ2-1; 15 nucleotides agree with TRBD2. Trimming at V came to 6 bases and at J to 10 bases, leaving 4 bases not matched to a gene. The germline V gene encodes CDR1 SGHAT and CDR2 FQNNGV. CDR3 length: 14 residues. CDR3: CASRGLAGGQEQFF. The CDR3 nucleotides are TGTGCCAGCAGGGGACTAGCGGGAGGACAAGAGCAGTTCTTC.

The V gene is TRBV20-1, the J gene TRBJ2-3, with TRBD2 identical over 12 bases. Trimming removed 1 base from V and 5 bases from J; junction bases left unmatched: 4. CDR3 length: 15 amino acids. Per germline, CDR1 DFQATT and CDR2 SNEGSKA (reference sequence). The CDR3 loop reads CSARALAGGRDTQYF. The CDR3 DNA reads TGCAGTGCTAGAGCTCTAGCGGGAGGGCGAGATACGCAGTATTTT.

The table lists this clonotype with many counts. The chain carries TRBV20-1 and TRBJ1-5; possibly TRBD1 for D (5 bases). The germline V and J ends were trimmed by 6 bases and 3 bases, with 12 bases remaining between them. Germline V CDR1 and CDR2: DFQATT, SNEGSKA (reference sequence). The length of the CDR3 is 13 residues. Here the CDR3 reads CSATSGPNQPQHF. DNA of the CDR3: TGCAGTGCCACGTCGGGGCCCAATCAGCCCCAGCATTTT.

This clonotype was counted only a few times. The chain carries TRBV19 and TRBJ1-4; D call uncertain. In germline, CDR1 is LNHDA, CDR2 SQIVND (reference sequence). The CDR3 totals 13 residues. V lost 8 bases, J lost 6 bases, and 13 bases lay in between. CDR3 amino acids: CASGSGVDEKLFF. For the CDR3, the DNA is TGTGCCAGTGGTTCCGGGGTGGATGAAAAACTGTTTTTT.

This clonotype appeared many times. V is TRBV2 and J is TRBJ1-2, with a tentative D call TRBD1 (5 bases). The CDR3 consists of 13 residues. The V and J ends lost 6 bases and 4 bases respectively, with 12 bases between them. Germline-derived CDR1 and CDR2 are SNHLY and FYNNEI. CDR3 amino acids: CASSSRVAYGYTF. The CDR3 coding sequence is TGTGCCAGCAGCTCCAGGGTGGCCTATGGCTACACCTTC.

The CDR3 reads CASSPLEQSYEQYF. The CDR3 DNA follows: TGTGCCAGCAGCCCCCTCGAACAGTCCTACGAGCAGTACTTC. The chain carries TRBV7-9 and TRBJ2-7; D is undetermined. Trimming took 5 bases from V and 1 from J, leaving 12 bases between them. The CDR3 loop spans 14 amino acids. Germline V lookup: CDR1 SEHNR, CDR2 FQNEAQ (reference sequence).